The source of this T cell receptor (beta chain) is a study of shared clonotypes between healthy human individuals. Repertoires were generated with immunoSEQ multiplex PCR, while TCRdb's copy carries only in-frame clones and drops some. The table has about 2 million clones, 95% seen once. Donors comprised only Caucasian adults living in Nashville, Tennessee. This CDR3 is 14 amino acids long. The germline CDR1 and CDR2 sequences are SGHAT and FQNNGV. Between the trimmed V and J ends, which lost 4 bases and 4 bases, there was a span of 13 bases. Sequencing was done on a sample of naive CD4+ T cells sorted from blood. Stated subset: CD45RA+ positively selected. The V gene is TRBV11-2, the J gene TRBJ1-1, with a possible D match to TRBD1 (5 bases). This TCR was sampled from a man aged 18 to 30 in good health. The CDR3 is CASSSSGIFTEAFF. The CDR3 region has the DNA TGTGCCAGCAGCTCCTCAGGGATCTTCACTGAAGCTTTCTTT.